One sample yielded the 31 T cell receptor beta chains listed below, sequenced in a study of metastatic and nonmetastatic thyroid tumors. TCRdb re-analyzed the PCR reads using MiXCR. The sample lists 13,000 to 15,000 clones; around 12% were seen once. All patients were treatment-naive before thyroid surgery. The material sequenced was blood. These receptors were taken from a female donor with papillary thyroid cancer or a benign thyroid nodule (not recorded which). Some clones in this sample may be carry-over from other donors' samples.

This clone was counted many times. The chain employs TRBV20-1 and TRBJ2-5; no clear D gene. This CDR3 is built from 11 residues. Trimming stripped 6 bases from V and 0 bases from J, with 5 bases between. Germline V lookup: CDR1 DFQATT, CDR2 SNEGSKA (reference sequence). The CDR3 DNA reads as TGCAGTGCGGACCACCAAGAGACCCAGTACTTC. Its protein is CSADHQETQYF.

The sample holds a few counts of this clone. V usage is TRBV18 and J usage is TRBJ2-3; 9 bases line up with TRBD2. Germline V gene lookup returns CDR1 KGHSH and CDR2 LQKENI. Trimming removed 5 bases from V and 6 bases from J; junction bases left unmatched: 6. There are 14 residues in the CDR3. CDR3 sequence (DNA): TGTGCCAGCTCAATTAGCGGGAGCGCGGATACGCAGTATTTT. It is translated as CASSISGSADTQYF.

This clone was detected ten times or more. The gene calls are TRBV30 and TRBJ2-7; no definite D call. Trimming shortened V by 5 bases and J by 6 bases, and 17 bases separated the two germline ends. Per the germline V gene, CDR1 is GTSNPN and CDR2 is SVGIG (reference sequence). The CDR3 is 13 residues long. CDR3 sequence (DNA): TGTGCCTGGGCCCGGACGGGTCCTAGCGAGCAGTACTTC. It translates to CAWARTGPSEQYF.

This clone was counted many times. The chain couples TRBV9 to TRBJ2-1; D is possibly TRBD2 (5 bases). The length of the CDR3 is 15 residues. Germline CDR1 SGDLS, CDR2 YYNGEE. V gave up 4 bases and J gave up 3 bases, with 14 bases separating them. The CDR3 DNA follows: TGTGCCAGCAGCCCCGAAGGGAGTAGCTACAATGAGCAGTTCTTC. Its translation is CASSPEGSSYNEQFF.

The sample holds a few counts of this clone. The V gene is TRBV12-3 or TRBV12-4, the J gene TRBJ1-5; D is uncertain. Trimming shortened V by 1 base and J by 3 bases, and 7 bases separated the two germline ends. CDR3 length: 14 residues. CDR3 DNA: TGTGCCAGCAGTTTAGATCCCTTCAATCAGCCCCAGCATTTT. Translating gives CASSLDPFNQPQHF.

This clone showed up many times. The gene calls are TRBV2 and TRBJ2-3; a possible D gene is TRBD2 (6 bases). Trimming left V 4 bases short and J 8 bases short, with 13 bases between. This CDR3 has 13 amino acids. CDR1 SNHLY and CDR2 FYNNEI come from the germline V gene. CDR3 sequence (DNA): TGTGCCAGCAGTGGGGAGGAATGGACTACGCAGTATTTT. The encoded protein is CASSGEEWTTQYF.

This clone was detected ten times or more. V gene TRBV29-1 combines with J gene TRBJ2-7; D is unclear. CDR1 and CDR2 from the germline V gene are SQVTM and ANQGSEA. The CDR3 consists of 10 residues. Trimming pared 4 bases from V and 5 bases from J, leaving 6 bases between. CDR3 amino acids: CSVVQHEQYF. The CDR3 coding sequence is TGCAGCGTTGTGCAGCACGAGCAGTACTTC.

The rearrangement links TRBV28 to TRBJ2-7; D possibly uses TRBD1 or TRBD2 (5 bases each). The CDR3 has 13 amino acids. Trimming cost V 11 bases and J 2 bases, with 16 bases left between them. Germline CDR1 reads MDHEN; CDR2 reads SYDVKM. CDR3: CAASRDPTYEQYF. The DNA of the CDR3 is TGTGCCGCTTCCCGGGACCCAACCTACGAGCAGTACTTC.

There are many counts of this clone. CDR3 sequence (DNA): TGTGCCAGCAGCTTATACGGCCTCGGTGGCGATGAGCAGTTCTTC. Its translation: CASSLYGLGGDEQFF. The chain is built from TRBV11-2 and TRBJ2-1; D not certain. CDR1 and CDR2 (germline): SGHAT, FQNNGV. The CDR3 covers 15 residues. Trimming left V 2 bases short and J 8 bases short, with 16 bases between.

This clone was observed many times. This chain uses TRBV9 with TRBJ1-1; possibly TRBD1 for D (5 bases). From germline, CDR1 is SGDLS and CDR2 YYNGEE. CDR3 length equals 14 residues. V was trimmed by 4 bases and J by 0 bases, leaving 10 bases between them. CDR3 sequence: CASSTDSVNTEAFF. The DNA of the CDR3 is TGTGCCAGCAGCACAGACAGCGTGAACACTGAAGCTTTCTTT.

In this sample, this clone turned up many times. The chain links TRBV20-1 to TRBJ2-3, with TRBD2 matching 7 bases. V lost 2 bases and J lost 6; bases outside the gene matches: 14. Germline V gene lookup returns CDR1 DFQATT and CDR2 SNEGSKA (reference sequence). The length of the CDR3 is 16 residues. The CDR3 reads CSARNLRDLADDTQYF. CDR3 sequence (DNA): TGCAGTGCTAGAAACCTCCGGGACCTAGCGGATGATACGCAGTATTTT.

This clone has a count of ten or more. This chain joins TRBV2 and TRBJ1-1; D gene ambiguous. This CDR3 comprises 13 residues. The V end lost 4 bases, the J end lost 6 bases, and 12 bases lay between the germline ends. Per the germline V gene, CDR1 is SNHLY and CDR2 is FYNNEI. CDR3 coding DNA: TGTGCCAGCAGTGGTTATCAACGCGCTGAAGCTTTCTTT. It encodes CASSGYQRAEAFF.

As regards this clone: At one end, the junction sequence differs from germline, possibly due to a read error. The chain employs TRBV6-4 and TRBJ2-7; D possibly corresponds to TRBD2 (5 bases). The CDR3 has 16 residues. Germline CDR1 and CDR2: MRHNA and SNTAGT. This CDR3 is CASSDSGGLVGIEQLF. As DNA, the CDR3 is TGTGCCAGCAGTGACTCTGGAGGTTTAGTCGGGATCGAGCAGTTGTTC.

There are many counts of this clone. The junction departs from the called germline gene at one end, perhaps through a read error. The chain has TRBV7-7 and TRBJ2-1, with 9 bases aligning to TRBD1. CDR3 size: 15 residues. Germline values: CDR1 SSHAT, CDR2 FNYEAQ (reference sequence). CDR3 DNA sequence: TGTGCTAGCAGCTACGGGACAGGGATCTACAATGAGCAGTTCTTC. The encoded protein is CASSYGTGIYNEQFF.

This clone was counted at least ten times. The V gene is TRBV5-1, the J gene TRBJ2-3; D is perhaps TRBD1 (6 bases). The germline CDR1 and CDR2 sequences are SGHRS and YFSETQ. This CDR3 comprises 11 residues. With 0 bases removed from V and 13 bases from J, the gap between germline ends came to 9 bases. The chain's CDR3 is CASSLGDIKYF. The CDR3 DNA follows: TGCGCCAGCAGCTTGGGGGACATAAAGTATTTT. The full variable domain, with the rest looked up from reference TRBV5-1 and TRBJ2-3, is KAGVTQTPRYLIKTRGQQVTLSCSPISGHRSVSWYQQTPGQGLQFLFEYFSETQRNKGNFPGRFSGRQFSNSRSEMNVSTLELGDSALYLCASSLGDIKYFGPGTRLTVL.

This clone was seen at least ten times. The chain couples TRBV7-2 to TRBJ2-2, with D perhaps TRBD1 (5 bases). Germline CDR1 and CDR2: SGHTA and FQGNSA. The length of the CDR3 is 16 residues. The V end lost 1 base, the J end lost 2 bases, and 11 bases lay between the germline ends. The CDR3 reads CASSLGGQGNTGELFF. The CDR3 DNA is TGTGCCAGCAGCTTAGGCGGTCAGGGAAACACCGGGGAGCTGTTTTTT.

The sample holds many counts of this clone. The V gene is TRBV7-9, the J gene TRBJ2-5; possible D gene TRBD1, 5 bases. Germline V gene lookup returns CDR1 SEHNR and CDR2 FQNEAQ (reference sequence). This CDR3 has 12 residues. V lost 6 bases and J 5 bases, leaving 10 bases between the germline ends. The chain's CDR3 is CASRPGLETQYF. DNA of the CDR3: TGTGCCAGCAGACCAGGGTTGGAGACCCAGTACTTC.

Many counts were recorded for this clone. The J gene is TRBJ1-4, the V gene TRBV13; 7 bases are a match to TRBD1. J gave up 6 bases and V 5 bases, and 6 bases lay outside the gene matches. The CDR3 spans 14 residues. Germline V gene data show CDR1 as PRHDT and CDR2 as FYEKMQ (reference sequence). The CDR3 coding sequence is TGTGCCAGCAGCCGGACAGGCTATGATGAAAAACTGTTTTTT. Protein: CASSRTGYDEKLFF.

At least ten counts were recorded for this clone. The chain couples TRBV12-3 or TRBV12-4 to TRBJ1-5; 8 positions match TRBD1. The CDR3 loop spans 14 amino acids. V lost 9 bases to trimming and J lost 4 bases; unmatched junction nucleotides: 8. CDR3 residues: CASSTGALNQPQHF. The CDR3 nucleotides are TGTGCCAGTTCGACAGGGGCTTTAAATCAGCCCCAGCATTTT.

This clone was counted ten times or more. The rearrangement joins TRBV9 to TRBJ2-2; TRBD2 might be the D (6 bases). The germline CDR1 and CDR2 sequences are SGDLS and YYNGEE. The germline V and J ends were trimmed by 0 bases and 2 bases, with 11 bases remaining between them. The CDR3 is 16 residues long. The CDR3 coding sequence is TGTGCCAGCAGCGTAGGTAGCGGAGATAACACCGGGGAGCTGTTTTTT. Translated: CASSVGSGDNTGELFF.

This clone was recorded many times. The chain combines TRBV18 with TRBJ2-7; TRBD2 matches at 7 bases. The CDR3 is 14 residues long. After removal of 6 bases from V and 5 bases from J, the junction contained 10 bases not matched to a gene. Germline CDR1 reads KGHSH; CDR2 reads LQKENI. CDR3 sequence (DNA): TGTGCCAGCTCTCGCGGGAGATATCTGGACGAGCAGTACTTC. Translation gives CASSRGRYLDEQYF. Full variable domain (rest looked up from reference TRBV18 and TRBJ2-7): NAGVMQNPRHLVRRRGQEARLRCSPMKGHSHVYWYRQLPEEGLKFMVYLQKENIIDESGMPKERFSAEFPKEGPSILRIQQVVRGDSAAYFCASSRGRYLDEQYFGPGTRLTVT.

This clone was counted ten times or more. The chain has TRBV20-1 and TRBJ1-6; D ambiguous. In germline, CDR1 is DFQATT, CDR2 SNEGSKA (reference sequence). V was pared by 0 bases and J by 10 bases, with 13 bases between. This CDR3 spans 14 amino acids. DNA of the CDR3: TGCAGTGCTAGAGAAGTGGGAGGGCAGTCACCCCTCCACTTT. Its protein product is CSAREVGGQSPLHF.

This clone is medium-sized in the sample. This chain joins TRBV12-3 or TRBV12-4 and TRBJ1-4; 8 positions match TRBD1. The junction had 3 bases not matched to a gene; V was cut back by 5 bases and J by 13 bases. This CDR3 contains 11 residues. The CDR3 nucleotides read TGTGCCAGCAGTGGACAGGGTGTACTGTTTTTT. This gives the protein CASSGQGVLFF.

This clone was counted ten times or more. The V and J genes are TRBV2 and TRBJ1-1; 8 bases fit TRBD1. V dropped 4 bases and J dropped 4; count of bases not matched to a gene: 5. Germline V gene sequence: CDR1 SNHLY, CDR2 FYNNEI. The CDR3 has 14 amino acids. The CDR3 region has the DNA TGTGCCAGCAGTGTAACAGGGGGGGTCACTGAAGCTTTCTTT. It yields the protein CASSVTGGVTEAFF. Drawing the rest from reference TRBV2 and TRBJ1-1, the complete variable domain is EPEVTQTPSHQVTQMGQEVILRCVPISNHLYFYWYRQILGQKVEFLVSFYNNEISEKSEIFDDQFSVERPDGSNFTLKIRSTKLEDSAMYFCASSVTGGVTEAFFGQGTRLTVV.

This clone occurred many times. The chain uses TRBV7-9 and TRBJ2-7; 9 bases map to TRBD2. CDR1 is SEHNR, CDR2 FQNEAQ, per germline (reference sequence). The length of the CDR3 is 13 residues. Unmatched junction bases numbered 4, after V lost 4 bases and J lost 6 bases. CDR3 sequence: CASSSQTSGEQYF. In DNA form, the CDR3 reads TGTGCCAGCAGCTCCCAGACTAGCGGCGAGCAGTACTTC. Full variable domain (remainder filled in from reference TRBV7-9 and TRBJ2-7): DTGVSQNPRHKITKRGQNVTFRCDPISEHNRLYWYRQTLGQGPEFLTYFQNEAQLEKSRLLSDRFSAERPKGSFSTLEIQRTEQGDSAMYLCASSSQTSGEQYFGPGTRLTVT.

In its sample, this clone ranks as large. The chain recombines TRBV6-1 with TRBJ2-7, with 7 bases fitting TRBD2. Trimming cost V 7 bases and J 5 bases; bases outside gene matches: 11. CDR1 MNHNS and CDR2 SASEGT come from the germline V gene. The CDR3 contains 14 residues. CDR3 DNA: TGTGCCAGCACTAGCGGAGAACCTTCCGACGAGCAGTACTTC. Translating it yields CASTSGEPSDEQYF.

This clone has a handful of counts. The chain uses TRBV6-2 or TRBV6-3 and TRBJ2-5; D ambiguous. V was pared by 2 bases and J by 1 base, with 11 bases between. Germline CDR1 is MNHEY and CDR2 is SVGEGT. The CDR3 sequence is 15 residues long. Written as DNA, the CDR3 is TGTGCCAGCAGTTACGCACCTGGTCCCCAAGAGACCCAGTACTTC. Protein: CASSYAPGPQETQYF.

The V and J genes are TRBV30 and TRBJ2-7; unclear D gene. Germline V lookup: CDR1 GTSNPN, CDR2 SVGIG (reference sequence). Trimming took off 2 bases at V and 3 bases at J, with 26 bases between the two ends. The CDR3 has 18 amino acids. The CDR3 DNA reads as TGTGCCTGGAGTAGTAAGATGTACGGTACTCTGTCTCACTACGAGCAGTACTTC. Protein product: CAWSSKMYGTLSHYEQYF.

This clone was observed many times. The chain couples TRBV30 to TRBJ1-1; TRBD1 might be the D (5 bases). The germline gives CDR1 GTSNPN, CDR2 SVGIG (reference sequence). With 3 bases removed from V and 10 bases from J, the gap between germline ends came to 15 bases. This CDR3 contains 12 residues. In DNA, the CDR3 is TGTGCCTGGAGCCCAACACTGGGGCGAGCTTTCTTT. Its protein is CAWSPTLGRAFF.

This clone has at least ten counts. The CDR3 is CASSEEGRVGTEAFF. In DNA, the CDR3 is TGTGCCAGCAGTGAAGAGGGCAGGGTAGGCACTGAAGCTTTCTTT. The chain links TRBV2 to TRBJ1-1, with D possibly matching TRBD1 (5 bases). CDR3 size: 15 residues. Germline V lookup: CDR1 SNHLY, CDR2 FYNNEI. Trimming left V 1 base short and J 4 bases short, with 13 bases between.

This clone was seen repeatedly, ten times or more. The V and J genes are TRBV5-4 and TRBJ2-1, with TRBD2 matching 12 bases. V gave up 4 bases and J gave up 8 bases; unmatched junction bases: 4. The germline CDR1 and CDR2 sequences are SGHNT and YYREEE (reference sequence). The CDR3 length is 14 residues. The CDR3 region is CASSQGLAGHEQFF. In nucleotides, the CDR3 is TGTGCCAGCAGCCAGGGACTAGCGGGCCATGAGCAGTTCTTC.